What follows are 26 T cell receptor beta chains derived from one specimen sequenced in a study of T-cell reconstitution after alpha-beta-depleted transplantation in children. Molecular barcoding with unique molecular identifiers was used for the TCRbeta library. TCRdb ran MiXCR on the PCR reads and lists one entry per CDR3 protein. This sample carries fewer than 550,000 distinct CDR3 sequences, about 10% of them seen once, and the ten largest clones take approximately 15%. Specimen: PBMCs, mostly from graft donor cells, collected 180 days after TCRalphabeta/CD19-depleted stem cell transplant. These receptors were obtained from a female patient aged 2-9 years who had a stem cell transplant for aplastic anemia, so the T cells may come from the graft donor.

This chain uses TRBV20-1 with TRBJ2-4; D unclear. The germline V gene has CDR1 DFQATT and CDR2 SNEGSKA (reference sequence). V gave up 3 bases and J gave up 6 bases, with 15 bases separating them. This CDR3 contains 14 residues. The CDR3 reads CSASEDVFRNIQYF. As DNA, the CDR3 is TGCAGTGCTAGTGAAGACGTATTTAGAAACATTCAGTACTTC.

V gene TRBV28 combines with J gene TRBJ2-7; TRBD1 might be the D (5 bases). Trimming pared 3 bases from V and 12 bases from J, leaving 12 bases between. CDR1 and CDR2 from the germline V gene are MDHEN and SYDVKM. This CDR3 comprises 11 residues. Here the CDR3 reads CASSLLAGLYF. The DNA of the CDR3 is TGTGCCAGCAGTTTGTTGGCAGGGCTGTACTTC.

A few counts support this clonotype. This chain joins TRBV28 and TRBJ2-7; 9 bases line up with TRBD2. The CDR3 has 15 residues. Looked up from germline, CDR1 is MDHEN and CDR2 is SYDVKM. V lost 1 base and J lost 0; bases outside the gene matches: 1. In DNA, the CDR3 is TGTGCCAGCAGTTTATTAGCGGGAGACTCCTACGAGCAGTACTTC. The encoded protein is CASSLLAGDSYEQYF.

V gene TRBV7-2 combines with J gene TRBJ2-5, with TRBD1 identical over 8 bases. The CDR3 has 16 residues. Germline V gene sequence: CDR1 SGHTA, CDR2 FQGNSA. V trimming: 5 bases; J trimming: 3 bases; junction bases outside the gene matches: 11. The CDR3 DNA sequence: TGTGCCAGCAGCCCCAGGGGCAGGGGGCGGGAAGAGACCCAGTACTTC. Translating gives CASSPRGRGREETQYF.

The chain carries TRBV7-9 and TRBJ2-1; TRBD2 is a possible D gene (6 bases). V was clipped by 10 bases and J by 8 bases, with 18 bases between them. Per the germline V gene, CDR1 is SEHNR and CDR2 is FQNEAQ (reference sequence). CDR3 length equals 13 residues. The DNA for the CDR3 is TGTGCCACCGAGGGGAGGAACGGCTATGAGCAGTTCTTC. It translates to CATEGRNGYEQFF.

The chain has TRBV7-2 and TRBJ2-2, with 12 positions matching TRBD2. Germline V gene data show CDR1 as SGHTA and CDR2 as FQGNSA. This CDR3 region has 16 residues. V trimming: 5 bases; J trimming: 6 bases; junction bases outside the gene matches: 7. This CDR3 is CASSPRLAGVPGELFF. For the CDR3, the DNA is TGTGCCAGCAGCCCTCGACTAGCGGGAGTTCCCGGGGAGCTGTTTTTT.

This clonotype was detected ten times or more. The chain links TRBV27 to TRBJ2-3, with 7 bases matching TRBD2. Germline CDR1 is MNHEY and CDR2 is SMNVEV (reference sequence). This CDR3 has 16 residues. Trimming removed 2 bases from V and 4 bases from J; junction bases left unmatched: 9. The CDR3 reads CASSLGREIDADTQYF. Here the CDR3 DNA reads TGTGCCAGCAGTTTAGGGCGGGAGATCGACGCAGATACGCAGTATTTT.

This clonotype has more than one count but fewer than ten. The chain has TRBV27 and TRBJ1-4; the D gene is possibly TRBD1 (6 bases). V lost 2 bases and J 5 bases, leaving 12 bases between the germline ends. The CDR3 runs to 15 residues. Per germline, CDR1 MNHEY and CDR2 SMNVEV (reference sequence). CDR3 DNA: TGTGCCAGCAGTTTAACGGACAGCTTGAATGAAAAACTGTTTTTT. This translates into CASSLTDSLNEKLFF.

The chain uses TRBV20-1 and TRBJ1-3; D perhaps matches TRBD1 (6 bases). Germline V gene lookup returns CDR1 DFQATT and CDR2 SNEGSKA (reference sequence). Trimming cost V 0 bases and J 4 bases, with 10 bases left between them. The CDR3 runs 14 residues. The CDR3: CSARDDRPGNTIYF. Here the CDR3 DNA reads TGCAGTGCTAGAGATGACAGGCCCGGAAACACCATATATTTT.

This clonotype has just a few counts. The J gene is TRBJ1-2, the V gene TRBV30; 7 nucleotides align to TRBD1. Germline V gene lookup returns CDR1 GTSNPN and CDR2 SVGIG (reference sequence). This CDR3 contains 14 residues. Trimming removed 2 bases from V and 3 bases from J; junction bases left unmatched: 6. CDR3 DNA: TGTGCCTGGAGTCTCCGGGACAGAGACTATGGCTACACCTTC. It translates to CAWSLRDRDYGYTF. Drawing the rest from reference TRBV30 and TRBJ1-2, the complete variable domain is SQTIHQWPATLVQPVGSPLSLECTVEGTSNPNLYWYRQAAGRGLQLLFYSVGIGQISSEVPQNLSASRPQDRQFILSSKKLLLSDSGFYLCAWSLRDRDYGYTFGSGTRLTVV.

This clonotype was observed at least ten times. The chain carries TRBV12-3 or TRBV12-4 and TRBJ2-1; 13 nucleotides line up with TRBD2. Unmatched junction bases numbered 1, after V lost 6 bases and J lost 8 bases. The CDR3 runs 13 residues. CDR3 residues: CASRGLAGYEQFF. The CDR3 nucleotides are TGTGCCAGCAGGGGACTAGCGGGATATGAGCAGTTCTTC.

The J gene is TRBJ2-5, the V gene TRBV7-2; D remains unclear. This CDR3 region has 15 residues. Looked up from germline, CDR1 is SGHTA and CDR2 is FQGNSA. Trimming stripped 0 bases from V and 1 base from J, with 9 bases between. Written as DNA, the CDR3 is TGTGCCAGCAGCTTAGCGCTAGGCGGCCAAGAGACCCAGTACTTC. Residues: CASSLALGGQETQYF.

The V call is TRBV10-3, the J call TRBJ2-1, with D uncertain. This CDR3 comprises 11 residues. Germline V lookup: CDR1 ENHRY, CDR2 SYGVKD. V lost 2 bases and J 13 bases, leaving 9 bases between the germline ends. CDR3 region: CAISEGLEQFF. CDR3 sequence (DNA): TGTGCCATCAGTGAGGGGCTAGAACAGTTCTTC.

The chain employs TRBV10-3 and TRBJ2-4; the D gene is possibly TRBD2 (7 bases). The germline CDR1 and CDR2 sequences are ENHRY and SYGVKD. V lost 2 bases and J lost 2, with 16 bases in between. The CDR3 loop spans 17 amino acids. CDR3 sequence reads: CAISEPSGGRTKNIQYF. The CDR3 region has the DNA TGTGCCATCAGTGAGCCTTCGGGGGGCCGGACCAAAAACATTCAGTACTTC.

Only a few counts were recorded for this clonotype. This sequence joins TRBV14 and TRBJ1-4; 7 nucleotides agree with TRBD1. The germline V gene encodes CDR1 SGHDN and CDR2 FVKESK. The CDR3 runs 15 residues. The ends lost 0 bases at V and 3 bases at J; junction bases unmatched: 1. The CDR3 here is CASSQETGSNEKLFF. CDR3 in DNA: TGTGCCAGCAGCCAAGAGACAGGGTCTAATGAAAAACTGTTTTTT.

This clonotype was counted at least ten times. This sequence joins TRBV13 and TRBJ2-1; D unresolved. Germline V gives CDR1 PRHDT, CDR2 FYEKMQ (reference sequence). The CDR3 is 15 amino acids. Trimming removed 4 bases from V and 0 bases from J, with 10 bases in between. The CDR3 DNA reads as TGTGCCAGCAGCTCAGACTCTAGCTCCTACAATGAGCAGTTCTTC. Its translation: CASSSDSSSYNEQFF. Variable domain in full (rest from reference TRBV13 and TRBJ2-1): AAGVIQSPRHLIKEKRETATLKCYPIPRHDTVYWYQQGPGQDPQFLISFYEKMQSDKGSIPDRFSAQQFSDYHSELNMSSLELGDSALYFCASSSDSSSYNEQFFGPGTRLTVL.

The CDR3 loop reads CASSPPGQGYNEQFF. The CDR3 bases are TGTGCCAGCAGTCCTCCGGGACAGGGATACAATGAGCAGTTCTTC. The V and J genes are TRBV28 and TRBJ2-1; 9 positions agree with TRBD1. V shed 5 bases, J shed 4 bases, and the junction held 6 bases outside the gene matches. This CDR3 spans 15 amino acids. Germline CDR1 MDHEN, CDR2 SYDVKM.

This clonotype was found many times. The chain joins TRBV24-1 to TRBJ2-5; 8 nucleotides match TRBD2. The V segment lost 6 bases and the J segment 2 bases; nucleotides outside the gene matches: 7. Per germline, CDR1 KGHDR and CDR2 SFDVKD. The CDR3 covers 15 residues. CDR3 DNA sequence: TGTGCCACCAGTCAAGCGGGAGCTCGACAAGAGACCCAGTACTTC. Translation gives CATSQAGARQETQYF.

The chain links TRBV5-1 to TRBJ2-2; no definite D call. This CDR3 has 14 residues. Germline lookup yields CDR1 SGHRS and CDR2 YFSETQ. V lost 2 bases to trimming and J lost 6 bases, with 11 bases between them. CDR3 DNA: TGCGCCAGCAGCTTAGCCCCGAGCGCCGGGGAGCTGTTTTTT. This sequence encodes CASSLAPSAGELFF.

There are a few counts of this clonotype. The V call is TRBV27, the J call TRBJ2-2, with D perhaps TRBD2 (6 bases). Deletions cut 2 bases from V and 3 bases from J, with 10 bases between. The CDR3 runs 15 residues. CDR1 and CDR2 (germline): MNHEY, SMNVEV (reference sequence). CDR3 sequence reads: CASSLMGLHTGELFF. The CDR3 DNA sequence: TGTGCCAGCAGTTTAATGGGACTCCACACCGGGGAGCTGTTTTTT.

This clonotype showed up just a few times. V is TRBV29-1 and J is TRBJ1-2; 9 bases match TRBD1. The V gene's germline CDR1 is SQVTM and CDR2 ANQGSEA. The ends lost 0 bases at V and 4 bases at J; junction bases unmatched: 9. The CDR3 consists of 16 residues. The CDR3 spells CSVEDRDIQGAYGYTF. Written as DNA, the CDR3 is TGCAGCGTTGAAGATAGGGACATACAGGGGGCCTATGGCTACACCTTC.

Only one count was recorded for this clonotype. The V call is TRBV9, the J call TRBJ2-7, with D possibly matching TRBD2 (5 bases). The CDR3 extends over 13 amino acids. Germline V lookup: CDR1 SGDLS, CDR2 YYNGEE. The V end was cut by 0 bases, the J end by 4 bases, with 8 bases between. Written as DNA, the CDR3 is TGTGCCAGCAGCGTAGCGCCGGGGTACGAGCAGTACTTC. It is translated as CASSVAPGYEQYF. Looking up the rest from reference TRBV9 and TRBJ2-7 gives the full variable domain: DSGVTQTPKHLITATGQRVTLRCSPRSGDLSVYWYQQSLDQGLQFLIQYYNGEERAKGNILERFSAQQFPDLHSELNLSSLELGDSALYFCASSVAPGYEQYFGPGTRLTVT.

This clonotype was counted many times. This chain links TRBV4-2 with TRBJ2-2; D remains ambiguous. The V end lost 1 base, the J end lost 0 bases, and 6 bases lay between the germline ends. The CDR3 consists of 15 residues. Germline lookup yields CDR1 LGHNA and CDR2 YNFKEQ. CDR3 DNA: TGTGCCAGCAGCCAAGGGGTCCCGAACACCGGGGAGCTGTTTTTT. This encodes CASSQGVPNTGELFF.

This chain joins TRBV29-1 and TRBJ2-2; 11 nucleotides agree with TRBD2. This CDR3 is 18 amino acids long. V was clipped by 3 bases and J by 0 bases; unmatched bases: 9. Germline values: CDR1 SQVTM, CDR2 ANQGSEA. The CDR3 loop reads CSVDNGYSGRANTGELFF. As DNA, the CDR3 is TGCAGCGTTGACAACGGATATAGCGGGAGGGCGAACACCGGGGAGCTGTTTTTT.

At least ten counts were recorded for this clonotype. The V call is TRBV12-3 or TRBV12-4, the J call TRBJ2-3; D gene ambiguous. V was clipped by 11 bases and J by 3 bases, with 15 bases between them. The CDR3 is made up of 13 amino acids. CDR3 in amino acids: CAVGPTATDTQYF. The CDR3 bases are TGTGCCGTCGGACCTACGGCTACAGATACGCAGTATTTT.

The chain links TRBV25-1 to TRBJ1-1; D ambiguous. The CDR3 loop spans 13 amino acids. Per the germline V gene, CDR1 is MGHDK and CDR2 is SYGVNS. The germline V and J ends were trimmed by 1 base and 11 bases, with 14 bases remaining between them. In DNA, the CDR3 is TGTGCCAGCAGTGAATCAGCCCCCCTGGGGGCTTTCTTT. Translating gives CASSESAPLGAFF.